The source of this TCR beta chain is a study of cytomegalovirus exposure and HLA in healthy donors. The PCR made use of 60 Vbeta and 13 Jbeta primers. The data were produced by immunoSEQ multiplex PCR, yet TCRdb's version contains in-frame clones alone and is incomplete. The table records 190,000 or so clones, approximately 82% of them present only once. This clone was seen just once. Germline V gene lookup returns CDR1 SGHTA and CDR2 FQGNSA. The junction had 7 bases not matched to a gene; V was cut back by 6 bases and J by 6 bases. The CDR3 is 14 residues long. Sequenced material: PBMCs. This TCR was sampled from a woman in her 50s in good health and CMV-seropositive. The rearrangement uses TRBV7-2 and TRBJ2-7; 11 bases match TRBD1. This chain's CDR3 is CASSRTGGLSEQYF. DNA for the CDR3: TGTGCCAGCAGTCGGACAGGGGGCCTTTCCGAGCAGTACTTC.